The source of this T cell receptor (beta chain) is a study of CD8 T cells in Susac syndrome. General study results and limits: The study conceded that relatively few individuals underwent its TCR sequencing and HLA analysis.

Concerning this clonotype itself: Its antigen is as yet unknown.

This CDR3 spans 13 amino acids. The germline V gene has CDR1 WNHNN and CDR2 SYGVQD (reference sequence). Trimming stripped 4 bases from V and 5 bases from J, with 9 bases between. RNA amounts of roughly 0.45 to 1 ug underwent reverse transcription with random hexamers. TCRdb processed the immunoSEQ multiplex PCR reads anew with MiXCR; each CDR3 protein has one entry. The top ten clones hold 0.065% to 0.085% of a sample with roughly 150,000 distinct CDR3 sequences, around 92% of them seen once. The sequenced sample consisted of CD4+ T cells from PBMCs. V is TRBV10-1 and J is TRBJ2-4; either TRBD1 or TRBD2 may supply D (6 bases each). The receptor comes from a human donor in good health. CDR3 region: CASSAGGENIQYF. The CDR3 nucleotides are TGCGCCAGCAGTGCCGGGGGCGAAAACATTCAGTACTTC.